Listed below are T cell receptor beta chains from one sample, sequenced in a study of chemoradiotherapy in HPV16-positive cancers. Repertoires were generated with immunoSEQ multiplex PCR, while TCRdb's copy carries only in-frame clones and drops some. This table holds about 13,000 clones, 70% to 85% found once. The sequencing used blood, collected from a patient who underwent chemoradiotherapy. These receptors originate from a human donor with HPV-associated anogenital cancer. Each CDR3 is given with its conserved first and last residue. D genes are given only for firm matches.

J gene,V gene,D gene,CDR3 DNA,CDR3 protein
TRBJ1-1,TRBV5-1,-,TGCGCCAGCAGCTTGACAGGGAACACTGAAGCTTTCTTT,CASSLTGNTEAFF
TRBJ2-2,TRBV7-6,-,TGTGCCAGCAGCTTAGCGACGGGGGGCGATATCGGGGAGCTGTTTTTT,CASSLATGGDIGELFF
TRBJ1-1,TRBV12-5,-,TGTGCTAGTGGGACAGGAGTCATGAACACTGAAGCTTTCTTT,CASGTGVMNTEAFF
TRBJ2-7,TRBV11-3,-,TGTGCCAGCAGCCCTGGACAGTTTCGGTCGCACGAGCAGTACTTC,CASSPGQFRSHEQYF
TRBJ2-3,TRBV27,-,TGTGCCAGCAGTTCTCGAGGAGATACGCAGTATTTT,CASSSRGDTQYF
TRBJ2-5,TRBV5-6,TRBD1,TGTGCCAGCAGCCCCACTAATACAGGGGGGCAAAAGGAGACCCAGTACTTC,CASSPTNTGGQKETQYF
TRBJ1-2,TRBV19,TRBD1,TGTGCCAGTACCAAAGCACAGGGGGGAAACTATGGCTACACCTTC,CASTKAQGGNYGYTF
TRBJ2-7,TRBV7-2,-,TGTGCCAGCAGCTTCAGTGGGGGGAGTTACGAGCAGTACTTC,CASSFSGGSYEQYF
TRBJ1-5,TRBV6-5,-,TGTGCCAGCAGTTACTCGACCCAGGGCAATCAGCCCCAGCATTTT,CASSYSTQGNQPQHF
TRBJ2-3,TRBV6-4,-,TGTGCCAGCAGTGGAGCCCCCTTTTCGAGCACAGATACGCAGTATTTT,CASSGAPFSSTDTQYF
TRBJ1-1,TRBV30,-,TGTGCCTGGAGTGTATCTAGGGTGAGGACTGAAGCTTTCTTT,CAWSVSRVRTEAFF
TRBJ1-3,TRBV2,-,TGTGCCAGCAGTGAAGCGTTCCGAAGCTCTGGAAACACCATATATTTT,CASSEAFRSSGNTIYF
TRBJ1-4,TRBV7-8,TRBD1,TGTGCCAGCAGCCCCAGGACAGGGGTGGGAGAAAAACTGTTTTTT,CASSPRTGVGEKLFF
TRBJ2-1,TRBV7-2,-,TGTGCCAGCAGCTTAGATCGCAGCCTCTACAATGAGCAGTTCTTC,CASSLDRSLYNEQFF